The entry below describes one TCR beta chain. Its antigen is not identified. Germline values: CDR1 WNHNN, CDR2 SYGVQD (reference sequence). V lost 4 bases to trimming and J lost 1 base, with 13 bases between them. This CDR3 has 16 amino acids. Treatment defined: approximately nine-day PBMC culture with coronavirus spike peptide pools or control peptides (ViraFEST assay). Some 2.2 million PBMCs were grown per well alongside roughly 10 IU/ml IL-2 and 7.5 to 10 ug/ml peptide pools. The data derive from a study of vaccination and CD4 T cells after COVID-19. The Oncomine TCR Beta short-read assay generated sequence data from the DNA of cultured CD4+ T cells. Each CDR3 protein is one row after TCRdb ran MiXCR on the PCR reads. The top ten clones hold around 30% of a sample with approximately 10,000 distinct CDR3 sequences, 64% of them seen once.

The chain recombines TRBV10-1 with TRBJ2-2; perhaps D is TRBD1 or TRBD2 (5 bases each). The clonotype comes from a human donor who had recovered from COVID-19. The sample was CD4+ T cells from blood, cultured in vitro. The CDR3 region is CASSGAGTMNTGELFF. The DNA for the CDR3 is TGCGCCAGCAGTGGGGCAGGGACGATGAACACCGGGGAGCTGTTTTTT.